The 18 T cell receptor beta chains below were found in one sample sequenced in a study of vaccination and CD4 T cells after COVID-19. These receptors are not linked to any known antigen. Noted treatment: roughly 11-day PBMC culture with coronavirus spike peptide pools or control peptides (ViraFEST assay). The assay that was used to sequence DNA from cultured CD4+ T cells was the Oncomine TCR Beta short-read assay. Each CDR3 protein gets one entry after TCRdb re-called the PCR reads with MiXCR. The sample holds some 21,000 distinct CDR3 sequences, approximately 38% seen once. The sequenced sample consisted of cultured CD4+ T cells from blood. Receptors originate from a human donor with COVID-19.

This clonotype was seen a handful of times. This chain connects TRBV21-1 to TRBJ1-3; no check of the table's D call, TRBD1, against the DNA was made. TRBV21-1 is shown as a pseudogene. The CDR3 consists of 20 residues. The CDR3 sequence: CASSLRGQGRRTPLGNTIYF. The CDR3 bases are TGTGCCAGCAGCCTCCGCGGCCAGGGACGGCGGACCCCTCTGGGAAACACCATATATTTT.

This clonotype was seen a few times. DNA of the CDR3: TGTGCCAGCAGTTTTCCGGGACACCATGAAGCTTTCTTT. The encoded protein is CASSFPGHHEAFF. The rearrangement links TRBV12-3 or TRBV12-4 to TRBJ1-1; possibly TRBD1 for D (6 bases). V dropped 3 bases and J dropped 7 bases, with 12 bases sitting between them. The CDR3 is 13 residues long.

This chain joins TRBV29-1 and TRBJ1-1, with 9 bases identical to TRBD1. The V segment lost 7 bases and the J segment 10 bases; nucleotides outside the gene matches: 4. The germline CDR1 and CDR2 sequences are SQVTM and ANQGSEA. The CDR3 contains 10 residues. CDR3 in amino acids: CSARQGGAFF. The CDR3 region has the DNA TGCAGCGCCCGACAGGGGGGAGCTTTCTTT.

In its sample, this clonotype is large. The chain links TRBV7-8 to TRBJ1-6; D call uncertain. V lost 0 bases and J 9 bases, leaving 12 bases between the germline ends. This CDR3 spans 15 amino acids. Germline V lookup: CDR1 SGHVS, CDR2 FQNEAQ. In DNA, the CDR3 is TGTGCCAGCAGCTTAGCGGAAGTCATAGCTTCACCCCTCCACTTT. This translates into CASSLAEVIASPLHF.

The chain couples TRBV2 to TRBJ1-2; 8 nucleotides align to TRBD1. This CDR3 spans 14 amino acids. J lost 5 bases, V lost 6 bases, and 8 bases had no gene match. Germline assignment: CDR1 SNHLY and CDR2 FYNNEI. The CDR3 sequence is CASRADRVRYGYTF. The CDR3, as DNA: TGTGCCAGCAGGGCGGACAGGGTTAGATATGGCTACACCTTC.

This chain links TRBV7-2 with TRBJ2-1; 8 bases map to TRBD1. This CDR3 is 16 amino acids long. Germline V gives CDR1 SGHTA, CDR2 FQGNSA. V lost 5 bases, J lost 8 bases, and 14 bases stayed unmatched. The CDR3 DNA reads TGTGCCAGCAGCGACAGGGACAGGAGGACGACTTATGAGCAGTTCTTC. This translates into CASSDRDRRTTYEQFF.

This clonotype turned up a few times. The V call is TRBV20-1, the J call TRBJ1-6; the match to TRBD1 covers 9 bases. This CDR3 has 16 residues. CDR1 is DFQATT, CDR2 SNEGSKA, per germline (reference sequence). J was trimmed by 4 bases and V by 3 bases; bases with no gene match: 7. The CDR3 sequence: CSARGGTGRYNSPLHF. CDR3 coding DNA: TGCAGTGCTAGGGGGGGGACAGGGCGGTATAATTCACCCCTCCACTTT.

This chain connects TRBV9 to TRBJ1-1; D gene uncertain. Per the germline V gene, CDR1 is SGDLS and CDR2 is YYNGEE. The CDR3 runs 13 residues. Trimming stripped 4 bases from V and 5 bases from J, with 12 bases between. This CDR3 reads CASSSSSGTEAFF. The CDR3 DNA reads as TGTGCCAGCAGCTCTTCCTCCGGGACTGAAGCTTTCTTT.

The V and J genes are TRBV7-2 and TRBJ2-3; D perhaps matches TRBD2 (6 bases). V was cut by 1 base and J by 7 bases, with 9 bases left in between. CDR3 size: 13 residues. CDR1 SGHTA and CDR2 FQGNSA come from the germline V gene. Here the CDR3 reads CASSLVRGNTQYF. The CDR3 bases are TGTGCCAGCAGCTTAGTTCGGGGGAATACGCAGTATTTT.

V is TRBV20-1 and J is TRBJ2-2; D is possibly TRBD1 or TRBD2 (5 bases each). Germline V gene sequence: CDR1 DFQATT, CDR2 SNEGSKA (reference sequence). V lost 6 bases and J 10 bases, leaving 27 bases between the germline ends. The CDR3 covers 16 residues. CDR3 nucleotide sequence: TGCAGTGCCCGAGCTCCGGGACCCCATAAAGACGAGGAGCTGTTTTTT. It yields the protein CSARAPGPHKDEELFF.

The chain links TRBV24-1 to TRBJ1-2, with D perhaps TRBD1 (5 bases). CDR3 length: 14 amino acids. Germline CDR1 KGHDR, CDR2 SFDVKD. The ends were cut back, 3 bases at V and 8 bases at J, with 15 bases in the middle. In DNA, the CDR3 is TGTGCCACCAGTGATGGGGGGGGGAGCTGGGGCTACACCTTC. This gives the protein CATSDGGGSWGYTF.

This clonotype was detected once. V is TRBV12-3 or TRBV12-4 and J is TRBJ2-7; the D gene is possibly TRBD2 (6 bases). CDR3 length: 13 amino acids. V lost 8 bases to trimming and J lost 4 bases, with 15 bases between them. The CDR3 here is CASSTLGGYEQYF. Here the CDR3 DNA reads TGTGCCAGCTCCACATTGGGGGGATACGAGCAGTACTTC.

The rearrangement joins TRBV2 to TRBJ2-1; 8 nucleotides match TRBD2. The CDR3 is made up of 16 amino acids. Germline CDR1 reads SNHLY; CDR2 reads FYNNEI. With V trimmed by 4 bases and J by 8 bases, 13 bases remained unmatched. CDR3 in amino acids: CASSVGPGGAGHEQFF. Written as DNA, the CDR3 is TGTGCCAGCAGTGTGGGGCCCGGGGGGGCGGGCCATGAGCAGTTCTTC.

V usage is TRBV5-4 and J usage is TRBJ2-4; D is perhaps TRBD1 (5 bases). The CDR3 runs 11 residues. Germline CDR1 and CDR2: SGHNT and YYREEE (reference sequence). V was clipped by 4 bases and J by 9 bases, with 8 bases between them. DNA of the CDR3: TGTGCCAGCAGCGCCCAGGGCATTCAGTACTTC. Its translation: CASSAQGIQYF.

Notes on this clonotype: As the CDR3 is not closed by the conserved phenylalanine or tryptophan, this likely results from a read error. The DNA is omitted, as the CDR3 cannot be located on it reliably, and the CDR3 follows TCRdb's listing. CDR3: CASSHTPL. This chain joins TRBV10-1 and TRBJ1-6. The CDR3 spans 8 amino acids, including both terminal residues. From germline, CDR1 is WNHNN and CDR2 SYGVQD (reference sequence).

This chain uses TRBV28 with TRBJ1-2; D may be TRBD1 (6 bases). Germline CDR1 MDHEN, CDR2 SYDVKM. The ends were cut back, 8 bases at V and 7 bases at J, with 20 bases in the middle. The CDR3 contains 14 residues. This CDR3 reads CASSRGGAIGGYTF. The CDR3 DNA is TGTGCCAGCTCGCGCGGGGGGGCTATAGGTGGCTACACCTTC.

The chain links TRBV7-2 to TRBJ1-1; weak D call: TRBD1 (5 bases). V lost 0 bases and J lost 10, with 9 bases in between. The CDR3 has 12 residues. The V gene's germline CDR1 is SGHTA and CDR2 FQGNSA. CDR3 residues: CASSLARGGAFF. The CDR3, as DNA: TGTGCCAGCAGCTTAGCCCGCGGGGGAGCTTTCTTT.

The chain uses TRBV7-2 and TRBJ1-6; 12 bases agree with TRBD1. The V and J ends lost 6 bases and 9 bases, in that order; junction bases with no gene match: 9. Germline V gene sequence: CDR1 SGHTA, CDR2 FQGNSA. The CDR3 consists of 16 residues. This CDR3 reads CASRPSGTGGGSPLHF. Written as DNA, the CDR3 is TGTGCCAGCAGACCATCAGGGACAGGGGGCGGTTCACCCCTCCACTTT.